The clone carrying this T cell receptor (beta chain) turned up a few times. Its antigen is not identified. PCR employed 60 Vbeta and 13 Jbeta primers. Libraries were prepared by immunoSEQ multiplex PCR; TCRdb keeps only in-frame clonotypes and omits some of them. This table has approximately 130,000 clones, roughly four fifths appearing once. The CDR3 length is 13 residues. Germline V gives CDR1 ENHRY, CDR2 SYGVKD. Trimming pared 6 bases from V and 7 bases from J, leaving 15 bases between. The data derive from a study of cytomegalovirus exposure and HLA in healthy donors. Regarding the study as a whole: TCR beta chain V- and J-gene trimming was linked, in a later analysis, to a missense variant in DCLRE1C.

This clonotype was obtained from a man aged 25-45 years in good health and CMV-seronegative. The sequencing input was PBMCs. The chain recombines TRBV10-3 with TRBJ1-1; D may be TRBD1 (6 bases). The CDR3 DNA follows: TGTGCCATCAGCCCGGGGGGGGCATTTGAAGCTTTCTTT. It translates to CAISPGGAFEAFF.